The 16 T cell receptor beta chains below come from one sample, sequenced in a study of post-analysis software for immune sequencing data. Study-level results: In patients, about 5 TRBV segments were more frequent than in controls, with TRBV5-6, TRBV5-1 and TRBV20-1 among them.

No cognate antigen is known for these TCRs. Unique molecular identifiers had been added to the TCR beta cDNA libraries. TCRdb itself ran the PCR reads through MiXCR, one entry per CDR3 protein. This sample has roughly 870,000 distinct CDR3 sequences, with roughly 58% found just once. The source material was blood. These receptors came from a girl aged 5-17 years with multiple sclerosis.

The J gene is TRBJ2-2, the V gene TRBV2, with D perhaps TRBD1 or TRBD2 (5 bases each). V was clipped by 1 base and J by 6 bases, with 18 bases between them. CDR1 is SNHLY and CDR2 is FYNNEI in the germline V gene. The CDR3 spans 17 residues. The CDR3 region is CASSEGGSGTRPGELFF. The CDR3 bases are TGTGCCAGCAGTGAAGGCGGGTCGGGGACCCGGCCCGGGGAGCTGTTTTTT.

This clonotype has only a few counts. V usage is TRBV7-9 and J usage is TRBJ2-1; TRBD2 matches at 9 bases. The CDR3 is made up of 15 amino acids. The germline gives CDR1 SEHNR, CDR2 FQNEAQ (reference sequence). Trimming took 0 bases from V and 9 from J; bases not matched to a gene: 6. CDR3: CASSLARGRVGEQFF. In nucleotides, the CDR3 is TGTGCCAGCAGCTTAGCGCGCGGGAGGGTCGGTGAGCAGTTCTTC.

This chain connects TRBV20-1 to TRBJ1-1, with D possibly being TRBD1 (5 bases). Between the trimmed V and J ends, which lost 1 base and 10 bases, there was a span of 16 bases. CDR3 length: 13 residues. From germline, CDR1 is DFQATT and CDR2 SNEGSKA (reference sequence). The CDR3 sequence is CSARGQGASGAFF. CDR3 sequence (DNA): TGCAGTGCTAGAGGGCAGGGAGCATCGGGAGCTTTCTTT.

This clonotype was seen more than once but under ten times. V and J are TRBV12-3 or TRBV12-4 and TRBJ1-5, with D perhaps TRBD1 (5 bases). Trimming left V 6 bases short and J 3 bases short, with 21 bases between. This CDR3 comprises 17 residues. In DNA form, the CDR3 reads TGTGCCAGCAGCCCCTATGGCAGGGAGGTTGTCAATCAGCCCCAGCATTTT. This codes for CASSPYGREVVNQPQHF.

This clonotype was seen once. The chain is built from TRBV29-1 and TRBJ2-7, with D possibly matching TRBD1 (6 bases). Between the trimmed V and J ends, which lost 3 bases and 0 bases, there was a span of 12 bases. The CDR3 runs to 14 residues. Germline-derived CDR1 and CDR2 are SQVTM and ANQGSEA. The CDR3 bases are TGCAGCGTTGACAGGGGTGGTAGCTCCTACGAGCAGTACTTC. This gives the protein CSVDRGGSSYEQYF.

The V call is TRBV25-1, the J call TRBJ1-1; maybe TRBD1 (5 bases). This CDR3 has 14 amino acids. The V gene's germline CDR1 is MGHDK and CDR2 SYGVNS. Trimming cost V 6 bases and J 2 bases, with 13 bases left between them. CDR3 sequence (DNA): TGTGCCAGCAGCAAGAGCAGGGAAAACACTGAAGCTTTCTTT. It yields the protein CASSKSRENTEAFF.

The V gene is TRBV9, the J gene TRBJ2-4; D gene uncertain. Judging by the DNA end, TRBJ2-7 fits better; the J call may be wrong. Germline V gene sequence: CDR1 SGDLS, CDR2 YYNGEE. The CDR3 spans 14 residues. The CDR3 here is CASSVGYVMDEQYF. The CDR3 nucleotides read TGTGCCAGCAGCGTGGGGTATGTAATGGACGAGCAGTACTTC.

The chain uses TRBV20-1 and TRBJ2-5; 11 bases fit TRBD1. The end of the DNA aligns better with TRBJ2-7, so the J call may be wrong. The CDR3 consists of 13 residues. Germline V gives CDR1 DFQATT, CDR2 SNEGSKA (reference sequence). The CDR3 DNA follows: TGCAGTGCCGGACAGGGGGCCAGGTACGAGCAGTACTTC. Protein sequence: CSAGQGARYEQYF.

The table lists this clonotype with a count of one. The chain has TRBV19 and TRBJ1-2; D gene unclear. With 7 bases removed from V and 4 bases from J, the gap between germline ends came to 13 bases. CDR3 size: 13 residues. Germline V CDR1 and CDR2: LNHDA, SQIVND (reference sequence). CDR3 protein: CASKNRESYGYTF. DNA for the CDR3: TGTGCCAGTAAGAACAGAGAATCCTATGGCTACACCTTC.

The chain is built from TRBV5-6 and TRBJ2-3, with unresolved D. The germline V gene has CDR1 SGHDT and CDR2 YYEEEE. CDR3 length equals 16 residues. V gave up 4 bases and J gave up 6 bases, with 21 bases separating them. The CDR3 DNA follows: TGTGCCAGCAGCCTCGGCAGCTATGGAATTCAGGATACGCAGTATTTT. Protein sequence: CASSLGSYGIQDTQYF.

The gene calls are TRBV7-9 and TRBJ2-1, with unresolved D. This CDR3 is built from 14 residues. The V end lost 5 bases, the J end lost 12 bases, and 20 bases lay between the germline ends. Germline CDR1 and CDR2: SEHNR and FQNEAQ (reference sequence). The CDR3 coding sequence is TGTGCCAGCAGCGTAAAAGGGCAAGTGGCGACGCAGTTCTTC. This sequence encodes CASSVKGQVATQFF.

The rearrangement uses TRBV5-1 and TRBJ2-5; 11 positions match TRBD1. Germline-derived CDR1 and CDR2 are SGHRS and YFSETQ. The trim removed 3 bases at V and 4 bases at J, leaving 5 bases unmatched. CDR3 length: 15 residues. DNA of the CDR3: TGCGCCAGCAGCTCCGGACAGGGGGCAGGAGAGACCCAGTACTTC. Its protein product is CASSSGQGAGETQYF.

As to this clonotype: One end of the junction varies from germline; a read error may be responsible. V and J are TRBV14 and TRBJ2-7; TRBD2 aligns across 8 bases. CDR1 is SGHDN and CDR2 is FVKESK in the germline V gene. The CDR3 covers 18 residues. This CDR3 reads CASSQVIGAGESRNEQYF. The CDR3 nucleotides are TGTGCCAGTAGCCAAGTCATCGGAGCGGGAGAGAGCAGGAACGAGCAGTACTTC.

This rearrangement joins TRBV7-3 to TRBJ2-4; unclear D gene. V lost 1 base and J 13 bases, leaving 14 bases between the germline ends. The CDR3 length is 13 residues. Germline V gene sequence: CDR1 SGHTA, CDR2 FQGTGA. The CDR3: CASSLIDGRPQYF. CDR3 coding DNA: TGTGCCAGCAGCTTAATTGATGGTAGACCCCAGTACTTC.

A few counts support this clonotype. The chain uses TRBV5-1 and TRBJ2-3; 8 nucleotides match TRBD2. Germline-derived CDR1 and CDR2 are SGHRS and YFSETQ. The CDR3 contains 18 residues. J lost 4 bases, V lost 1 base, and 14 bases had no gene match. The CDR3 region is CASSLRPGLGAPADTQYF. In DNA, the CDR3 is TGCGCCAGCAGCTTGCGCCCGGGACTAGGGGCCCCGGCAGATACGCAGTATTTT.

The chain links TRBV7-8 to TRBJ1-2, with 9 bases matching TRBD1. Germline-derived CDR1 and CDR2 are SGHVS and FQNEAQ. V dropped 1 base and J dropped 8; count of bases not matched to a gene: 14. CDR3 length: 17 residues. The CDR3 reads CASSLEMGQGGVGGYTF. In nucleotides, the CDR3 is TGTGCCAGCAGCTTAGAAATGGGACAGGGAGGTGTTGGGGGCTACACCTTC.